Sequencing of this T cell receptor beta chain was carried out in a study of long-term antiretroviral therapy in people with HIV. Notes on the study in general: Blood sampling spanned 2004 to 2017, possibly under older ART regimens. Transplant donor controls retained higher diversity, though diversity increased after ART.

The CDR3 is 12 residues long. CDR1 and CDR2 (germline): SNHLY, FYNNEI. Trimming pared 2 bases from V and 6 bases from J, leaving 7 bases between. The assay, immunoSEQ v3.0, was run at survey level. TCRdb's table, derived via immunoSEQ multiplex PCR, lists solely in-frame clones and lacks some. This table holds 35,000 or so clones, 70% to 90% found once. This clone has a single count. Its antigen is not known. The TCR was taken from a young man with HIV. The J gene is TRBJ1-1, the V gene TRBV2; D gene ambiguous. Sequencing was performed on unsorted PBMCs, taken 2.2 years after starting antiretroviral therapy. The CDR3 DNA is TGTGCCAGCAGTGAAAGGCTGGCTGAAGCTTTCTTT. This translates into CASSERLAEAFF.